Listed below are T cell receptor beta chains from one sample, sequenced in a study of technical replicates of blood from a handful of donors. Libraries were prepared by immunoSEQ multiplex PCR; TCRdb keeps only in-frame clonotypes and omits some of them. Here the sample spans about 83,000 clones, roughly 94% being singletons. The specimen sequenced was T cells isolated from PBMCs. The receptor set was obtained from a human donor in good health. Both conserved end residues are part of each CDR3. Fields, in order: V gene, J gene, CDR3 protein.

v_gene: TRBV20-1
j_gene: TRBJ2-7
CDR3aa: CSPTSSYEQYF

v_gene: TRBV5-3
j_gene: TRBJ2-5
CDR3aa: CARSLAPLRYKETQYF

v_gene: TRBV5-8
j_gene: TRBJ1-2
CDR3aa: CASSLAPARLLTYGYTF

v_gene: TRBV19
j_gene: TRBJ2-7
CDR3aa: CASRRQGGEQYF

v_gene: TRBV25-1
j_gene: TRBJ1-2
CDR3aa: CASSESSGTALGGYTF

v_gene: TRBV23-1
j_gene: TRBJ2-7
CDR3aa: CASSPRSTASYEQYF

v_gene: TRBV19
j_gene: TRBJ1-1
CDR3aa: CASSSDRAQRSAFF

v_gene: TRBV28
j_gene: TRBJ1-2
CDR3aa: CASSLGGFYGYTF

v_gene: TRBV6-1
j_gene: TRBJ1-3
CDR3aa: CASSLRGSGVIYF

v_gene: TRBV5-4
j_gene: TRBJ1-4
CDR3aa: CASSSTGRPNEKLFF

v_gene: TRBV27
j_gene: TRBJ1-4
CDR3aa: CASSLISGIGEKLFF

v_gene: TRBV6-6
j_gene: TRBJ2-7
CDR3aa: CASSYSGGNYEQYF

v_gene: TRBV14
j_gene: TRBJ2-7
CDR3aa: CASSPVGGGEEQYF

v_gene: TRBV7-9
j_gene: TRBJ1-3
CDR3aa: CASAFWGKQGALGNTIYF

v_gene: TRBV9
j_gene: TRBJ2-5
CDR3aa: CASSVDGGGQETQYF

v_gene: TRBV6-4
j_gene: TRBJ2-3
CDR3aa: CASSPRGLAGDTQYF

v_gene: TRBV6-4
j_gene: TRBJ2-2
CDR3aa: CASSDREAAGELFF

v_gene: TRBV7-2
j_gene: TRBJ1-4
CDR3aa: CASSSVSTNEKLFF

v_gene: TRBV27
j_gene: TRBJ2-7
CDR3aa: CASSRDRPYEQYF

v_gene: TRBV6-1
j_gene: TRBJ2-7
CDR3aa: CASRYRGVTYEQYF

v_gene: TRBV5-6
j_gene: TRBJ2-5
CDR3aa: CASSLGGGQGETQYF

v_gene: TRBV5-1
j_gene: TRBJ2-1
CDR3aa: CASSKGLAGAGEQFF

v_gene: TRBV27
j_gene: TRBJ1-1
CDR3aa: CASSLSRNTEAFF

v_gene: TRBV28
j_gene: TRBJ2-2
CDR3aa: CASSRTGRNTGELFF

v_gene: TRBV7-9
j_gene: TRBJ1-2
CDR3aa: CASSEPASGDRGIGYTF

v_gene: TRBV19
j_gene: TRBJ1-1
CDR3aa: CASVKDRADTEAFF

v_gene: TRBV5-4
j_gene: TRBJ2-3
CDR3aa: CASSSPTSGGTDTQYF

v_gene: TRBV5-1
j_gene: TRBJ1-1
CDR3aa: CASSLRPGTGRTEAFF

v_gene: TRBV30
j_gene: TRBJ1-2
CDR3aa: CAWSVTGASPNYGYTF

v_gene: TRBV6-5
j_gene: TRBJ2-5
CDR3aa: CASSLGLQETQYF

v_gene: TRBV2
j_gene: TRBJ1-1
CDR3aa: CASRGTGGTEAFF

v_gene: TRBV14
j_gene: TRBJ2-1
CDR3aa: CASSQEWSSGAYNEQFF

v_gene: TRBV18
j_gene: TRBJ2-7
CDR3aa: CASSPPEWNSYEQYF

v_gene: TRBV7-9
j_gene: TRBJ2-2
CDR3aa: CASSLQTNTGELFF

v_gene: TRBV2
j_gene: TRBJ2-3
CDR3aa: CASGLAGTDTQYF

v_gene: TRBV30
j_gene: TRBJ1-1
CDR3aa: CAWSLKPGIWNTEAFF

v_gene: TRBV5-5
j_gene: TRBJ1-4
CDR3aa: CASSLVGAEAAEKLFF

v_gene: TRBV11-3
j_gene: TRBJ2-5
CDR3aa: CASSTAGILGYVETQYF

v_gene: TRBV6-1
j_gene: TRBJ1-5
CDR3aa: CASRFREAQPQHF

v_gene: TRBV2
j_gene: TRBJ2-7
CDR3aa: CASSLMAGQGSYEQYF

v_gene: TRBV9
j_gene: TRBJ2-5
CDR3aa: CASSVVPVGGPETQYF

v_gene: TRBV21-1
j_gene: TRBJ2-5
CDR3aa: CASSTRYSSETQYF

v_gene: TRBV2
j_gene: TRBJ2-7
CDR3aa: CAGGRGEGEQYF

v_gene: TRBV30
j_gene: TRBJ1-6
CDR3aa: CAWAQESSALHF

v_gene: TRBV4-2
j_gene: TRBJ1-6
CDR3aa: CASSQTTGSSPLHF

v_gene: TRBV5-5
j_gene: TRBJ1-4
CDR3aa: CASSATGGFEKLFF

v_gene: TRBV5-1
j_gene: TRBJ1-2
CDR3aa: CASSLGGGDYGYTF

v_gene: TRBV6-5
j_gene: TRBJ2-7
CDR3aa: CASSYGGTGGYEQYF

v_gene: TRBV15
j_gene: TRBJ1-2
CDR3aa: CATSTNRRRNYGYTF

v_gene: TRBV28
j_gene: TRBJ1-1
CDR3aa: CASTPSPQGPEAFF

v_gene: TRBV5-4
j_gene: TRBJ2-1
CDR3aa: CASSLVAGEGGEQFF

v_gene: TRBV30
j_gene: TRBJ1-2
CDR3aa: CAWRARAGGLLGYTF

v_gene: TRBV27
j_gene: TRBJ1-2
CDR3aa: CASSDPGQGMAF

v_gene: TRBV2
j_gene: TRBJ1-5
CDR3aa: CASSWTGGPRSNQPQHF

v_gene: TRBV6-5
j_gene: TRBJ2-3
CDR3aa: CASTAGQATDTQYF

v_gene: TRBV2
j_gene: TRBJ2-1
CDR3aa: CASSNTGYNEQFF

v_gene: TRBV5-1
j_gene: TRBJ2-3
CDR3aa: CASSRPPTRGYIDTQYF

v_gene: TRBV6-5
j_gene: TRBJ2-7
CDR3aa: CASSYQTSYEQYF

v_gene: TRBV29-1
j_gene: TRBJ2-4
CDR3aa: CSVEPYGLTGGRNIQYF

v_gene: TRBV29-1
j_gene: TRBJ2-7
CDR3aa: CSVEAGQPSYEQYF